Shown below are 32 T cell receptor beta chains from a single sample sequenced in a study of cytomegalovirus exposure and HLA in healthy donors. The PCR ran on 60 Vbeta and 13 Jbeta primers. Sequenced by immunoSEQ multiplex PCR; TCRdb stores in-frame clones only, minus some. The sample carries 150,000 to 200,000 clones, just under 80% recorded once. Source material: PBMCs. The receptors were gathered from a woman younger than 45 in good health and CMV-seropositive.

The V gene is TRBV4-1, the J gene TRBJ1-4; 11 bases align to TRBD1. V gave up 10 bases and J gave up 4 bases; unmatched junction bases: 8. Germline V gene lookup returns CDR1 MGHRA and CDR2 YSYEKL. The length of the CDR3 is 15 residues. In DNA form, the CDR3 reads TGCGCCACCGGGACAGGGGGTTCGCTTAATGAAAAACTGTTTTTT. Translating gives CATGTGGSLNEKLFF.

About this clone: At one boundary the junction diverges from the germline segment, which might be a read error. This chain's CDR3 is CASSLGGGGNEQFF. CDR3 bases: TGTGCTAGCAGCTTGGGCGGGGGAGGCAATGAGCAGTTCTTC. This chain connects TRBV7-7 to TRBJ2-1, with 7 positions matching TRBD2. The CDR3 has 14 residues. Germline V gives CDR1 SSHAT, CDR2 FNYEAQ (reference sequence).

The chain combines TRBV7-2 with TRBJ1-5; possible D gene TRBD1, 6 bases. The CDR3 extends over 17 amino acids. Trimming took off 3 bases at V and 2 bases at J, with 17 bases between the two ends. Germline values: CDR1 SGHTA, CDR2 FQGNSA. CDR3 coding DNA: TGTGCCAGCAGCTTGGGTTCGAACAGGGTTGGCAATCAGCCCCAGCATTTT. Translated, it gives CASSLGSNRVGNQPQHF.

The genes are TRBV7-3 and TRBJ1-1; 7 bases are a match to TRBD1. The junction had 5 bases not matched to a gene; V was cut back by 6 bases and J by 4 bases. Germline V gives CDR1 SGHTA, CDR2 FQGTGA. The CDR3 has 13 amino acids. The DNA for the CDR3 is TGTGCCAGCAGGAAACAGGGGATCACTGAAGCTTTCTTT. It codes for CASRKQGITEAFF.

This chain connects TRBV9 to TRBJ2-2, with 7 positions matching TRBD1. CDR1 is SGDLS, CDR2 YYNGEE, per germline. There are 14 residues in the CDR3. J lost 6 bases, V lost 4 bases, and 6 bases had no gene match. Written as DNA, the CDR3 is TGTGCCAGCAGCAGACAGGGTAATCCCGGGGAGCTGTTTTTT. Amino acids: CASSRQGNPGELFF. Supplemented by reference TRBV9 and TRBJ2-2, the full variable domain reads DSGVTQTPKHLITATGQRVTLRCSPRSGDLSVYWYQQSLDQGLQFLIQYYNGEERAKGNILERFSAQQFPDLHSELNLSSLELGDSALYFCASSRQGNPGELFFGEGSRLTVL.

This chain links TRBV27 with TRBJ2-7; 9 nucleotides match TRBD1. Trimming took 3 bases from V and 0 from J; bases not matched to a gene: 3. In germline, CDR1 is MNHEY, CDR2 SMNVEV (reference sequence). This CDR3 is built from 15 residues. Written as DNA, the CDR3 is TGTGCCAGCAGTTTGGGGGGACAGGGCTCCTACGAGCAGTACTTC. As protein: CASSLGGQGSYEQYF.

The gene calls are TRBV19 and TRBJ1-5; D possibly corresponds to TRBD1 (5 bases). The CDR3 length is 15 residues. Germline values: CDR1 LNHDA, CDR2 SQIVND (reference sequence). V was shortened by 4 bases and J by 0 bases, with 10 bases between the two germline ends. The CDR3 loop is CASSTTVYSNQPQHF. The CDR3 bases are TGTGCCAGTAGTACGACAGTATATAGCAATCAGCCCCAGCATTTT.

The chain links TRBV5-4 to TRBJ2-7; the match to TRBD1 covers 8 bases. The J segment lost 3 bases and the V segment lost 0 bases, leaving 11 bases of the junction unmatched. CDR3 length: 17 amino acids. From germline, CDR1 is SGHNT and CDR2 YYREEE (reference sequence). The CDR3 DNA reads TGTGCCAGCAGCTTGGGTCGAGTAGCACAGGGGGTCTACGAGCAGTACTTC. It is translated as CASSLGRVAQGVYEQYF.

This sequence joins TRBV7-9 and TRBJ2-5; TRBD1 matches at 7 bases. Germline trimming cut 1 base from V and 4 bases from J; bases unmatched to any gene: 9. Germline V lookup: CDR1 SEHNR, CDR2 FQNEAQ (reference sequence). This CDR3 region has 16 residues. CDR3 loop: CASSLGIQGVGETQYF. CDR3 coding DNA: TGTGCCAGCAGCTTAGGAATCCAGGGGGTCGGAGAGACCCAGTACTTC.

This clone was observed a few times. The chain has TRBV6-1 and TRBJ2-7, with TRBD1 matching 9 bases. The CDR3 is 14 residues long. Looked up from germline, CDR1 is MNHNS and CDR2 is SASEGT. Unmatched junction bases numbered 12, after V lost 5 bases and J lost 10 bases. Here the CDR3 DNA reads TGTGCCAGCAGTCTACTTCGACAGGGGGACGTTCAGTACTTC. This gives the protein CASSLLRQGDVQYF.

J is TRBJ2-1 and V is TRBV5-8; maybe TRBD2 (6 bases). CDR1 and CDR2 (germline): SGHTS, YDEGEE. The CDR3 consists of 18 residues. V lost 0 bases, J lost 0 bases, and 16 bases lay in between. CDR3 sequence (DNA): TGTGCCAGCAGCTTGGACCTTGGCGGGGCTAGCTCCTACAATGAGCAGTTCTTC. Residues: CASSLDLGGASSYNEQFF.

The V call is TRBV2, the J call TRBJ1-1, with 9 bases aligning to TRBD1. The V gene end was trimmed by 9 bases and the J gene end by 8 bases; junction bases not matched to a gene: 22. Germline V gene lookup returns CDR1 SNHLY and CDR2 FYNNEI. This CDR3 is built from 17 residues. The CDR3: CASSTHTGGLRPEEAFF. The DNA of the CDR3 is TGTGCCAGTTCAACGCACACAGGGGGCTTACGACCAGAAGAAGCTTTCTTT. The whole variable domain, remainder taken from reference TRBV2 and TRBJ1-1, is EPEVTQTPSHQVTQMGQEVILRCVPISNHLYFYWYRQILGQKVEFLVSFYNNEISEKSEIFDDQFSVERPDGSNFTLKIRSTKLEDSAMYFCASSTHTGGLRPEEAFFGQGTRLTVV.

This chain uses TRBV4-1 with TRBJ1-1; tentatively, D is TRBD1 (6 bases). The CDR3 sequence is 15 residues long. The germline V gene has CDR1 MGHRA and CDR2 YSYEKL. Trimming cost V 1 base and J 1 base, with 10 bases left between them. This chain's CDR3 is CASSQAKQGNTEAFF. DNA of the CDR3: TGCGCCAGCAGCCAAGCCAAACAGGGGAACACTGAAGCTTTCTTT.

The genes are TRBV4-1 and TRBJ2-5; D may be TRBD2 (7 bases). The length of the CDR3 is 14 residues. The V end lost 6 bases, the J end lost 1 base, and 12 bases lay between the germline ends. CDR1 and CDR2 (germline): MGHRA, YSYEKL. CDR3 amino acids: CASREGGPQETQYF. The CDR3 DNA follows: TGCGCCAGCAGGGAGGGGGGGCCCCAAGAGACCCAGTACTTC.

The chain has TRBV19 and TRBJ1-2; no reliable D call. This CDR3 has 13 amino acids. V lost 7 bases and J 3 bases, leaving 12 bases between the germline ends. Germline CDR1 and CDR2: LNHDA and SQIVND (reference sequence). The CDR3 nucleotides read TGTGCCAGTACAGAGGGCCCCTACTATGGCTACACCTTC. It specifies CASTEGPYYGYTF.

CDR3 DNA sequence: TGTGCCAGCCGAATTCAGACAGGGGGCTTTAATACGCAGTATTTT. Encoded protein: CASRIQTGGFNTQYF. The chain has TRBV6-5 and TRBJ2-3; 10 bases map to TRBD1. The germline gives CDR1 MNHEY, CDR2 SVGAGI. V was pared by 8 bases and J by 7 bases, with 12 bases of the junction left unmatched. The CDR3 length is 15 residues.

This clone occurred a few times. V gene TRBV6-1 combines with J gene TRBJ1-2; D remains ambiguous. CDR1 and CDR2 from the germline V gene are MNHNS and SASEGT. The CDR3 is 11 residues long. V was trimmed by 6 bases and J by 3 bases, leaving 5 bases between them. The chain's CDR3 is CASRRDYGYTF. The CDR3 DNA sequence: TGTGCCAGCAGGAGAGACTATGGCTACACCTTC.

This clone showed up just once. The CDR3 loop is CASSSETASYEQYF. CDR3 coding DNA: TGTGCCAGCAGCTCGGAGACAGCTTCCTACGAGCAGTACTTC. The chain links TRBV5-4 to TRBJ2-7, with TRBD1 as a possible D gene (5 bases). Per germline, CDR1 SGHNT and CDR2 YYREEE (reference sequence). The CDR3 has 14 amino acids. Trimming pared 3 bases from V and 1 base from J, leaving 11 bases between.

This chain joins TRBV27 and TRBJ2-7, with 9 bases matching TRBD1. Germline loops: CDR1 MNHEY, CDR2 SMNVEV (reference sequence). The V and J ends lost 3 bases and 9 bases, in that order; junction bases with no gene match: 6. The CDR3 contains 13 residues. This chain's CDR3 is CASSFRQGDGQYF. Here the CDR3 DNA reads TGTGCCAGCAGTTTTCGACAGGGGGACGGGCAGTACTTC.

This CDR3 is CASSILQGQRFGYTF. The CDR3 DNA reads as TGTGCCAGTAGTATACTACAGGGCCAACGGTTTGGCTACACCTTC. The rearrangement uses TRBV19 and TRBJ1-2, with D tentatively TRBD1 (6 bases). Per the germline V gene, CDR1 is LNHDA and CDR2 is SQIVND (reference sequence). This CDR3 has 15 residues. V was cut by 2 bases and J by 7 bases, with 17 bases left in between.

The chain carries TRBV5-6 and TRBJ1-1, with 8 bases that match TRBD1. The germline CDR1 and CDR2 sequences are SGHDT and YYEEEE. This CDR3 is 16 amino acids long. Unmatched junction bases numbered 7, after V lost 0 bases and J lost 3 bases. Written as DNA, the CDR3 is TGTGCCAGCAGCTTGGCCGGACAGGGCTCGTACACTGAAGCTTTCTTT. Translation: CASSLAGQGSYTEAFF.

The rearrangement links TRBV15 to TRBJ2-1, with 8 bases lining up with TRBD1. Germline V gives CDR1 LNHNV, CDR2 YYDKDF (reference sequence). CDR3 length equals 15 residues. V lost 5 bases and J lost 6; bases outside the gene matches: 9. The CDR3 DNA follows: TGTGCCACCAGCTCCCGGACAGGGAGCCTCAATGAGCAGTTCTTC. The encoded protein is CATSSRTGSLNEQFF.

The V gene is TRBV28, the J gene TRBJ2-1; 7 bases align to TRBD1. The CDR3 sequence is 15 residues long. CDR1 is MDHEN, CDR2 SYDVKM, per germline. J was trimmed by 5 bases and V by 4 bases; bases with no gene match: 8. The CDR3 nucleotides read TGTGCCAGCAGTTATCACAGGGGAAGGGACAATGAGCAGTTCTTC. As protein: CASSYHRGRDNEQFF.

This rearrangement joins TRBV11-2 to TRBJ2-7; 15 positions agree with TRBD2. Germline CDR1 is SGHAT and CDR2 is FQNNGV. This CDR3 comprises 17 residues. V was pared by 5 bases and J by 4 bases, with 9 bases of the junction left unmatched. The CDR3 region has the DNA TGTGCCAGCAGCCCCGGGACTAGCGGGAGGCCCCCGTACGAGCAGTACTTC. Residues: CASSPGTSGRPPYEQYF.

The V call is TRBV9, the J call TRBJ2-7; the match to TRBD1 covers 8 bases. The V gene's germline CDR1 is SGDLS and CDR2 YYNGEE. Germline trimming cut 4 bases from V and 1 base from J; bases unmatched to any gene: 7. The CDR3 has 15 residues. The CDR3 loop reads CASSLGDRPSYEQYF. DNA of the CDR3: TGTGCCAGCAGCCTTGGGGACAGGCCGTCCTACGAGCAGTACTTC.

CDR3: CASSRGTSVNNEQFF. The CDR3 DNA follows: TGTGCCAGCAGCCGGGGGACTAGCGTGAACAATGAGCAGTTCTTC. The V gene is TRBV5-4, the J gene TRBJ2-1, with 10 bases aligning to TRBD2. The V and J ends lost 4 bases and 5 bases, in that order; junction bases with no gene match: 6. This CDR3 has 15 amino acids. CDR1 SGHNT and CDR2 YYREEE come from the germline V gene (reference sequence). Drawing the rest from reference TRBV5-4 and TRBJ2-1, the complete variable domain is ETGVTQSPTHLIKTRGQQVTLRCSSQSGHNTVSWYQQALGQGPQFIFQYYREEENGRGNFPPRFSGLQFPNYSSELNVNALELDDSALYLCASSRGTSVNNEQFFGPGTRLTVL.

The chain carries TRBV5-1 and TRBJ2-1; D perhaps matches TRBD2 (6 bases). This CDR3 has 15 amino acids. Trimming removed 0 bases at V and 6 bases at J, with 13 bases between. Germline CDR1 reads SGHRS; CDR2 reads YFSETQ. The CDR3 protein is CASSLARGDGNEQFF. CDR3 coding DNA: TGCGCCAGCAGCTTGGCGCGGGGAGACGGCAATGAGCAGTTCTTC.

Only a few counts were recorded for this clone. The chain has TRBV25-1 and TRBJ1-2; unclear D gene. The CDR3 sequence is 10 residues long. Per germline, CDR1 MGHDK and CDR2 SYGVNS. Trimming removed 6 bases from V and 4 bases from J, with 3 bases in between. The CDR3 sequence: CASRAYGYTF. For the CDR3, the DNA is TGTGCCAGCAGGGCCTATGGCTACACCTTC.

V gene TRBV5-6 combines with J gene TRBJ2-1, with 10 bases fitting TRBD1. Per germline, CDR1 SGHDT and CDR2 YYEEEE. With V trimmed by 4 bases and J by 7 bases, 2 bases remained unmatched. The CDR3 consists of 13 residues. In DNA form, the CDR3 reads TGTGCCAGCAGCCCGGGACAGGGGAATGAGCAGTTCTTC. It yields the protein CASSPGQGNEQFF.

The chain uses TRBV11-2 and TRBJ2-3; the D gene is possibly TRBD1 (6 bases). V was shortened by 1 base and J by 6 bases, with 14 bases between the two germline ends. Germline-derived CDR1 and CDR2 are SGHAT and FQNNGV. The CDR3 length is 15 residues. The CDR3 DNA reads as TGTGCCAGCAGCTTAGTGGGGGCCTCGGGGGATACGCAGTATTTT. It encodes CASSLVGASGDTQYF.

The V gene is TRBV6-5, the J gene TRBJ1-2; the D is unclear. Per the germline V gene, CDR1 is MNHEY and CDR2 is SVGAGI. The CDR3 consists of 13 residues. Trimming shortened V by 6 bases and J by 0 bases, and 8 bases separated the two germline ends. In nucleotides, the CDR3 is TGTGCCAGCAGCCGGACTACTAACTATGGCTACACCTTC. Its translation: CASSRTTNYGYTF.

The chain employs TRBV5-1 and TRBJ1-3, with a possible D match to TRBD1 (5 bases). CDR1 SGHRS and CDR2 YFSETQ come from the germline V gene. The length of the CDR3 is 16 residues. V was trimmed by 1 base and J by 2 bases, leaving 13 bases between them. The CDR3 region is CASSLKMGGTGNTIYF. For the CDR3, the DNA is TGCGCCAGCAGCTTGAAAATGGGGGGTACTGGAAACACCATATATTTT.